Listed below are T cell receptor beta chains from one sample, sequenced in a study of blood T cell repertoires in COVID-19. The protocol was immunoSEQ multiplex PCR, while the TCRdb copy is restricted to in-frame clones and leaves out a portion. Of about 230,000 clones in the sample, roughly 83% were seen once. The sequencing input was peripheral blood. Receptors originate from a man aged 35-49 years with acute or convalescent COVID-19. The CDR3 runs from the conserved cysteine through the conserved F or W. D genes are given only for firm matches. Clone size is not always given. Where it is, it says once, few, many or a class for expanded clones.

TRBJ1-2 TRBV7-6 TRBD1 . TGTGCCAGCAGCACTCTCGGGACAGGGATCGGTGGCTACACCTTC CASSTLGTGIGGYTF
TRBJ2-7 TRBV23-1 . . TGCGCCAGCGGCCCAAGCTGGAATAGGGGTGACGAGCAGTACTTC CASGPSWNRGDEQYF
TRBJ2-3 TRBV27 TRBD1 . TGTGCCAGCAGTTTTAAGTGGACAGGGGGGTACACAGATACGCAGTATTTT CASSFKWTGGYTDTQYF
TRBJ2-5 TRBV5-4 . . TGTGCCAGCAGCCCCCCCGGGGATTTACAAGAGACCCAGTACTTC CASSPPGDLQETQYF
TRBJ2-1 TRBV2 . . TGTGCCAGCAGTGCCCCGGGAAATGAGCAGTTCTTC CASSAPGNEQFF
TRBJ2-5 TRBV29-1 . . TGCAGCGCTGGACAGTACCAAGAGACCCAGTACTTC CSAGQYQETQYF
TRBJ1-3 TRBV15 . . TGTGCCACCAGCAGGAAGACAGGAAGCTCTGGAAACACCATATATTTT CATSRKTGSSGNTIYF
TRBJ1-4 TRBV9 . . TGTGCCAGCAGCCCCAGTAGAACCCCTTTAGCCACTAATGAAAAACTGTTTTTT CASSPSRTPLATNEKLFF
TRBJ2-1 TRBV6-1 . . TGTGCCAGCAGTTCGGCGGGGTCGGGCAATGAGCAGTTCTTC CASSSAGSGNEQFF
TRBJ1-4 TRBV29-1 . . TGCAGCGTTGAGGACTCAGCTAATGAAAAACTGTTTTTT CSVEDSANEKLFF
TRBJ1-2 TRBV25-1 . few TGTGCCAGCAACCTCGGGGAGAACTATGGCTACACCTTC CASNLGENYGYTF
TRBJ2-3 TRBV6-5 TRBD2 . TGTGCCAGCAGCGGTTTAGCGGGGAGCCGGGATACGCAGTATTTT CASSGLAGSRDTQYF
TRBJ1-1 TRBV25-1 . . TGTGCCAGCAGTGAAGCCGGGAACACTGAAGCTTTCTTT CASSEAGNTEAFF
TRBJ2-5 TRBV11-2 TRBD2 . TGTGCCAGCAGCTTAGCGGGAGGGAGTCAAGAGACCCAGTACTTC CASSLAGGSQETQYF
TRBJ2-7 TRBV28 . . TGTGCCAGCAGTTACTTACGGCAGTACTTC CASSYLRQYF
TRBJ1-1 TRBV30 . . TGTGCCTGGAGTGAGGGCAGGGTGAACACTGAAGCTTTCTTT CAWSEGRVNTEAFF
TRBJ1-1 TRBV11-2 . . TGTGCCAGCAGCTTAGAAAGGGGGACTGAAGCTTTCTTT CASSLERGTEAFF